What follows describes a single TCR beta chain. Its antigen remains unidentified. PBMCs stored at -80 C, numbering 2 million, were the origin of the unsorted libraries. This sample stems from a study of neurological immune-mediated disorders. Study-level points and caveats: None of the CDR3 amino acid sequences of expanded clones recurred across subjects, suggesting private repertoires in all groups. The greatest degree of TCR clonal expansion was observed in HTLV-1-associated myelopathy, with the lowest in multiple sclerosis, below that of healthy controls.

The cDNA came from 5'RACE, which used 10-nucleotide random UMIs. One entry per CDR3 protein, called by TCRdb with MiXCR from the 5' RACE reads. The sample includes roughly 80,000 distinct CDR3 sequences, approximately 17% of them seen just once. This CDR3 has 15 residues. The trim removed 6 bases at V and 6 bases at J, leaving 11 bases unmatched. Germline V CDR1 and CDR2: SNHLY, FYNNEI. The chain employs TRBV2 and TRBJ1-5; 7 positions match TRBD1. Sequencing was performed on PBMCs. This clonotype was sampled from a middle-aged woman in good health. For the CDR3, the DNA is TGTGCCAGCAGCCCAACAGGGGTGCGAAGTCAGCCCCAGCATTTT. Translating gives CASSPTGVRSQPQHF.